The present entry profiles one TCR beta chain with its context. Negatively enriched CD4+ T cells were divided by CD45RA into naive and memory. This sample was taken from a study of shared clonotypes between healthy human individuals. The wider study: Participating donors consisted of a couple of women and a few men aged 18 to 49.

Several immunoSEQ plates held equal portions of the genomic DNA taken from each subset. Original processing methods: Junction-only sequences without quality scores came from ImmunoSEQ, so filtering differed. Repertoires were generated with immunoSEQ multiplex PCR, while TCRdb's copy carries only in-frame clones and drops some. The V and J calls and clone size were taken over from that table, and D and trimming were inferred from the DNA. Of 2 million to 2.5 million clones in the sample, 90% to 97% were seen once. The CDR3 length is 14 residues. The germline V and J ends were trimmed by 5 bases and 4 bases, with 12 bases remaining between them. Germline CDR1 is SGHVS and CDR2 is FQNEAQ.

The TCR comes from a man younger than 35 in good health. The sequenced material came from naive CD4+ T cells sorted from blood. Indicated subset: CD45RA+ positively selected. This sequence joins TRBV7-8 and TRBJ1-5; no firm D call. The CDR3 DNA reads as TGTGCCAGCAGCCTCCTTCCCCTTAATCAGCCCCAGCATTTT. Amino acids: CASSLLPLNQPQHF. The whole variable domain, remainder taken from reference TRBV7-8 and TRBJ1-5, is GAGVSQSPRYKVAKRGQDVALRCDPISGHVSLFWYQQALGQGPEFLTYFQNEAQLDKSGLPSDRFFAERPEGSVSTLKIQRTQQEDSAVYLCASSLLPLNQPQHFGDGTRLSIL.